The subject of this entry is one T cell receptor (beta chain). Germline-derived CDR1 and CDR2 are SGHAT and FQNNGV. The CDR3 is made up of 14 amino acids. V was trimmed by 5 bases and J by 4 bases, leaving 13 bases between them. This record comes from a study of blood T cell repertoires in COVID-19. Clones were sequenced by immunoSEQ multiplex PCR, and TCRdb holds only the in-frame ones, with some missing. This table has around 200,000 clones, roughly 84% appearing once. The sample comprised PBMCs or T cells enriched from blood (not recorded which). The clonotype originates from a woman in her thirties who had recovered from COVID-19. The rearrangement joins TRBV11-2 to TRBJ2-3; a possible D gene is TRBD1 (6 bases). As DNA, the CDR3 is TGTGCCAGCAGCCCCGTGGGACACCCAGATACGCAGTATTTT. This codes for CASSPVGHPDTQYF. Full variable domain (rest looked up from reference TRBV11-2 and TRBJ2-3): EAGVAQSPRYKIIEKRQSVAFWCNPISGHATLYWYQQILGQGPKLLIQFQNNGVVDDSQLPKDRFSAERLKGVDSTLKIQPAKLEDSAVYLCASSPVGHPDTQYFGPGTRLTVL.